This TCR beta chain was identified in a study of T cell responses to AZD1222 COVID-19 vaccine. Study at large: Some second doses came at about 4 weeks and others at about 12 weeks; these were pooled.

Study results and limitations: Reportedly, close to half of spike-specific TCRs are directed against unmutated variant regions. Spike as a whole was targeted by vaccine-associated CD4 TCRs, dominant at 160-218 and 743-854. Among the donors, most were white British and more were female, and clonal diversity was possibly underestimated.

A word on this clone: Its antigen is not identified.

Produced via immunoSEQ multiplex PCR; TCRdb's table is partial and in-frame only. The sample shows about 130,000 clones, approximately 88% of them seen only once. The V end lost 0 bases, the J end lost 6 bases, and 12 bases lay between the germline ends. The CDR3 runs to 15 residues. Germline V gene lookup returns CDR1 LGHNA and CDR2 YNFKEQ. This receptor was obtained from an adult in good health. The sequenced sample was peripheral blood, obtained on day 0 of AZD1222 vaccination. The chain joins TRBV4-2 to TRBJ1-5, with D perhaps TRBD1 (6 bases). Here the CDR3 DNA reads TGTGCCAGCAGCCAAGACCCCCGGGGGCTTCAGCCCCAGCATTTT. Protein sequence: CASSQDPRGLQPQHF.